The 7 T cell receptor beta chains listed next were all sequenced from one sample in a study of shared clonotypes between healthy human individuals. Data came from immunoSEQ multiplex PCR; TCRdb stores just in-frame clones and leaves some out. This table holds hundreds of thousands of clones, around two thirds found once. Specimen: memory CD4+ T cells sorted from blood. The subset is: CD45RA-negative fraction. The receptors here all came from a woman aged 25 to 39 in good health.

The chain has TRBV6-1 and TRBJ1-3; D remains unclear. The CDR3 extends over 15 amino acids. Trimming stripped 7 bases from V and 4 bases from J, with 17 bases between. Germline-derived CDR1 and CDR2 are MNHNS and SASEGT. This CDR3 is CASNQELISGNTIYF. The CDR3 coding sequence is TGTGCCAGCAATCAGGAGTTAATCTCCGGAAACACCATATATTTT.

This rearrangement joins TRBV12-5 to TRBJ1-4, with a weak D call TRBD1 (5 bases). CDR3 size: 12 residues. Germline-derived CDR1 and CDR2 are LGHNT and FRNRAP. CDR3 bases: TGTGGCCAGGGATGGCGTAATGAAAAACTGTTTTTT. It translates to CGQGWRNEKLFF.

In DNA form, the CDR3 reads TGTGCCAGCAGTGCAAGGGGTAGGAGCTCCTACGAGCAGTACTTC. This codes for CASSARGRSSYEQYF. This chain connects TRBV28 to TRBJ2-7; a possible D gene is TRBD1 (5 bases). This CDR3 has 15 amino acids. Between the trimmed V and J ends, which lost 5 bases and 0 bases, there was a span of 14 bases. Germline CDR1 is MDHEN and CDR2 is SYDVKM.

The rearrangement uses TRBV7-6 and TRBJ2-3; D may be TRBD1 (6 bases). CDR1 SGHVS and CDR2 FNYEAQ come from the germline V gene. V was clipped by 5 bases and J by 0 bases, with 18 bases between them. This CDR3 has 17 residues. CDR3 nucleotides: TGTGCCAGCAGCCCGACTGGGGGCGGATCTAGCACAGATACGCAGTATTTT. This sequence encodes CASSPTGGGSSTDTQYF.

The sample holds one count of this clone. The same CDR3 also results from other DNA sequences found in this sample. DNA for the CDR3: TGCGCCAGCAGTCCGGACAGCTACTCCTACAATGAGCAGTTCTTC. Protein sequence: CASSPDSYSYNEQFF. V is TRBV5-1 and J is TRBJ2-1; tentatively, D is TRBD1 (6 bases). Per the germline V gene, CDR1 is SGHRS and CDR2 is YFSETQ. CDR3 length: 15 amino acids. The V end was cut by 5 bases, the J end by 0 bases, with 12 bases between.

This clone was seen a few times. The J gene is TRBJ1-2, the V gene TRBV19; D remains unclear. V was pared by 5 bases and J by 4 bases, with 17 bases between. Germline CDR1 LNHDA, CDR2 SQIVND (reference sequence). The CDR3 sequence is 15 residues long. CDR3 coding DNA: TGTGCCAGTAGTCGGAAGTCCGGTATAGGCTATGGCTACACCTTC. It encodes CASSRKSGIGYGYTF.

The chain joins TRBV7-9 to TRBJ2-2; TRBD1 agrees at 7 bases. Germline CDR1 is SEHNR and CDR2 is FQNEAQ (reference sequence). CDR3 length: 18 residues. V was pared by 5 bases and J by 3 bases, with 15 bases of the junction left unmatched. Here the CDR3 DNA reads TGTGCCAGCAGCCCAAGGAGGACAGGCCACGCGGACACCGGGGAGCTGTTTTTT. Its translation: CASSPRRTGHADTGELFF.